This TCR beta chain is drawn from a study of blood T cell repertoires in COVID-19. Study background: Nucleic acid was either cDNA or gDNA, and it came from T cells, B-cell-depleted T cells, or PBMCs.

V lost 4 bases and J lost 0, with 12 bases in between. This CDR3 has 15 residues. Germline V CDR1 and CDR2: LNHDA, SQIVND (reference sequence). Seattle participants joined during active infection and were tracked over time. As originally analysed: Using reference gene primer amplification, nucleated cell counts were estimated. Assay used: immunoSEQ multiplex PCR; TCRdb lists only in-frame clones, some missing. The V and J calls and clone size come from that table; D and trimming were worked out from the DNA. The sample carries 200,000 to 250,000 clones, approximately 78% recorded once. The source is a woman older than 75 with COVID-19, enrolled during active disease. The rearrangement links TRBV19 to TRBJ1-1, with D maybe TRBD1 (6 bases). The sequenced material came from peripheral blood. In DNA, the CDR3 is TGTGCCAGTAGTACCGGACAGAAGATGAACACTGAAGCTTTCTTT. It translates to CASSTGQKMNTEAFF.